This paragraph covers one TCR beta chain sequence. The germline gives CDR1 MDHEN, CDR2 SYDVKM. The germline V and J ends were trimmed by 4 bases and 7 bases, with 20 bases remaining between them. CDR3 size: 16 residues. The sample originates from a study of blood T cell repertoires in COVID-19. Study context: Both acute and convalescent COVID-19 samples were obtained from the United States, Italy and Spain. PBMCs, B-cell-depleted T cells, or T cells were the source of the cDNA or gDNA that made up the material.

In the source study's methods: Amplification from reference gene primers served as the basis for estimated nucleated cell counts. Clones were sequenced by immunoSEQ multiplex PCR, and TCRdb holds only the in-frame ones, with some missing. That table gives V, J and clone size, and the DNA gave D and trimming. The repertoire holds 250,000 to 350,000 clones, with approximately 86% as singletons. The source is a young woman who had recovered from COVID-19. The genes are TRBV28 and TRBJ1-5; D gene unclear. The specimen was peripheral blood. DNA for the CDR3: TGTGCCAGCAGTTCGCAGGCAGGAGGATTCGGGCAGCCCCAGCATTTT. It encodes CASSSQAGGFGQPQHF.